This TCR beta chain originates from a study of OX40 agonist ivuxolimab in advanced cancers. This CDR3 is 15 amino acids long. Deletions cut 5 bases from V and 0 bases from J, with 11 bases between. From germline, CDR1 is MRHNA and CDR2 SNTAGT. This clone is a singleton in its sample. Only in-frame clones appear in the TCRdb table, and some are missing; sequencing was by immunoSEQ multiplex PCR. The table shows 43,000 or so clones, with 75% to 90% occurring only once. Sample: CD4+ or CD8+ T cells sorted from blood, taken in a trial of the OX40 agonist ivuxolimab. The TCR originated in an adult with an advanced solid tumor such as melanoma, head and neck, liver or kidney cancer. V and J are TRBV6-4 and TRBJ1-3, with a weak D call TRBD1 (5 bases). The CDR3 loop reads CASSQGVSSGNTIYF. Here the CDR3 DNA reads TGTGCCAGCAGTCAAGGGGTTAGCTCTGGAAACACCATATATTTT.